Sequencing of this T cell receptor (beta chain) was carried out in a study of T cells in localized non-small cell lung cancer. This clone was observed a few times. Its antigen remains unknown. The repertoire was sequenced with immunoSEQ multiplex PCR; TCRdb's copy has only in-frame clones and lacks some. The data show thousands of clones, around 34% seen once. Study-level results: Adjacent uninvolved lung had the highest clonality, suggesting focused antigen responses. A single tumor region was sequenced, leaving heterogeneity possible.

The CDR3 is 15 amino acids. Trimming took 4 bases from V and 7 from J; bases not matched to a gene: 10. The germline V gene has CDR1 SGDLS and CDR2 YYNGEE. The sample consisted of lung tumor tissue, taken before any cancer treatment. The chain recombines TRBV9 with TRBJ2-1; the match to TRBD2 covers 8 bases. The source of this sequence is an older female donor with stage I lung adenocarcinoma. The CDR3 loop is CASSPRGSGVNEQFF. The DNA for the CDR3 is TGTGCCAGCAGCCCCCGGGGTAGCGGGGTAAATGAGCAGTTCTTC.